The TCR beta chain described here comes from a study of shared clonotypes between healthy human individuals. The overall study: Two women and three men aged 18 to 49 served as donors.

Original analysis: Junction-only sequences without quality scores were provided by ImmunoSEQ, so filtering was different. The repertoire was sequenced with immunoSEQ multiplex PCR; TCRdb's copy has only in-frame clones and lacks some. V and J calls and clone size are those listed in that table; D and trimming were worked out from the DNA. The sample has around 1.9 million clones; 85% to 95% are singletons. Positively selected for CCR7, the CD45RO-negative cells used as naive CD8 cells excluded terminally differentiated effector memory CD45RA+ cells. The CDR3 loop spans 14 amino acids. Germline CDR1 and CDR2: LNHNV and YYDKDF (reference sequence). The V end lost 1 base, the J end lost 4 bases, and 10 bases lay between the germline ends.

Sequenced material: naive CD8+ T cells from PBMCs. The receptor was isolated from a man younger than 35 in good health. Some clones in this sample may be carry-over from other donors' samples. The chain carries TRBV15 and TRBJ1-1, with D perhaps matching TRBD1 (5 bases). The CDR3 DNA reads as TGTGCCACCAGCAGAGGGGTGGGGGGCACTGAAGCTTTCTTT. Its protein is CATSRGVGGTEAFF.